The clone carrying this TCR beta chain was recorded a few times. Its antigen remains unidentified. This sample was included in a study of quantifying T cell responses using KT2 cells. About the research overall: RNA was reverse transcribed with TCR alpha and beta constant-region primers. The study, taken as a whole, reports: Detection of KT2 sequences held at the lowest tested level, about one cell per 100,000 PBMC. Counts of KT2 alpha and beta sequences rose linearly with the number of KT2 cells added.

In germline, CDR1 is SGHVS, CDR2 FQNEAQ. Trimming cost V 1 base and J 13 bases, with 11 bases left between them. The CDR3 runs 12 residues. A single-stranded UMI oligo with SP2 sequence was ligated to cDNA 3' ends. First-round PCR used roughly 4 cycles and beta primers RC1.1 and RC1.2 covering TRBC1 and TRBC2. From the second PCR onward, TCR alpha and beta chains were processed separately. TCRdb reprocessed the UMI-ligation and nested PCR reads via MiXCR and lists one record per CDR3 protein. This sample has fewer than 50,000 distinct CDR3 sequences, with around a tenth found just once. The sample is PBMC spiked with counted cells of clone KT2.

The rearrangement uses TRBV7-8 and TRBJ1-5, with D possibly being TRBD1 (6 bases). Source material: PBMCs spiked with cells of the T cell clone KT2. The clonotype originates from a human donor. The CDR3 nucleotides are TGTGCCAGCAGCTTAGTTACAGGGTTACAGCATTTT. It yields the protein CASSLVTGLQHF.